One and the same sample provided the 20 T cell receptor beta chains below, sequenced in a study of CD8 T cells in Susac syndrome. It was with random hexamers that about 0.45 to 1 ug RNA was reverse transcribed. TCRdb processed the immunoSEQ multiplex PCR reads anew with MiXCR; each CDR3 protein has one entry. Here the sample spans 100,000 or so distinct CDR3 sequences, 85% to 95% being singletons. Specimen: CD4+ T cells from PBMCs. The receptors were sampled from a human donor in good health.

The count of this clonotype is one. This chain connects TRBV28 to TRBJ2-5; 9 bases are shared with TRBD2. The CDR3 is 14 amino acids. In germline, CDR1 is MDHEN, CDR2 SYDVKM. V was clipped by 6 bases and J by 7 bases; unmatched bases: 9. The CDR3 DNA sequence: TGTGCCAGCAGCTCACCGGGACTAGCCCCGACCCAGTACTTC. Its translation is CASSSPGLAPTQYF.

The chain uses TRBV5-1 and TRBJ2-2; D uncertain. Trimming removed 2 bases at V and 6 bases at J, with 11 bases between. Per germline, CDR1 SGHRS and CDR2 YFSETQ. The CDR3 has 14 amino acids. CDR3 sequence (DNA): TGCGCCAGCAGCTTAGGGTTCACCGCCGGGGAGCTGTTTTTT. As protein: CASSLGFTAGELFF.

This clonotype has a handful of counts. The chain couples TRBV29-1 to TRBJ2-5; 10 nucleotides align to TRBD1. Losses at the gene ends were 6 bases for V and 3 bases for J; bases not matched to a gene: 1. The CDR3 spans 12 residues. From germline, CDR1 is SQVTM and CDR2 ANQGSEA. This CDR3 is CSVGQGKETQYF. In DNA form, the CDR3 reads TGCAGCGTGGGACAGGGGAAAGAGACCCAGTACTTC. The whole variable domain, remainder taken from reference TRBV29-1 and TRBJ2-5, is SAVISQKPSRDICQRGTSLTIQCQVDSQVTMMFWYRQQPGQSLTLIATANQGSEATYESGFVIDKFPISRPNLTFSTLTVSNMSPEDSSIYLCSVGQGKETQYFGPGTRLLVL.

The gene calls are TRBV19 and TRBJ2-5; possible D gene TRBD2, 5 bases. There are 14 residues in the CDR3. The germline V gene encodes CDR1 LNHDA and CDR2 SQIVND (reference sequence). Trimming took 7 bases from V and 0 from J, leaving 12 bases between them. The CDR3 protein is CASTGGRYQETQYF. In nucleotides, the CDR3 is TGTGCCAGTACCGGAGGTCGGTACCAAGAGACCCAGTACTTC.

This sequence joins TRBV12-3 or TRBV12-4 and TRBJ1-2; D perhaps matches TRBD1 (6 bases). V dropped 7 bases and J dropped 8 bases, with 20 bases sitting between them. The length of the CDR3 is 14 residues. CDR3 nucleotide sequence: TGTGCCAGCATCTATGGGCTGGGGGCAGGGGGCTACACCTTC. Its translation is CASIYGLGAGGYTF.

This clonotype was recorded once. The chain uses TRBV7-8 and TRBJ1-6; 7 positions match TRBD1. The CDR3 is 15 residues long. The J segment lost 7 bases and the V segment lost 1 base, leaving 4 bases of the junction unmatched. Germline CDR1 reads SGHVS; CDR2 reads FQNEAQ. CDR3 in DNA: TGTGCCAGCAGCTTAGTAAAACAGGGGAATTCACCCCTCCACTTT. It encodes CASSLVKQGNSPLHF.

The chain links TRBV2 to TRBJ1-2; D is uncertain. The V gene's germline CDR1 is SNHLY and CDR2 FYNNEI. CDR3 length: 13 amino acids. V was clipped by 4 bases and J by 2 bases, with 8 bases between them. The CDR3 DNA sequence: TGTGCCAGCAGTGTAAACTCCAACTATGGCTACACCTTC. Residues: CASSVNSNYGYTF.

The chain employs TRBV5-4 and TRBJ1-2, with 10 bases lining up with TRBD1. CDR1 and CDR2 (germline): SGHNT, YYREEE (reference sequence). The V segment lost 4 bases and the J segment 3 bases; nucleotides outside the gene matches: 6. This CDR3 contains 15 residues. DNA for the CDR3: TGTGCCAGCAGCGGCGACAGGGGGCGCGACTATGGCTACACCTTC. Amino acid sequence: CASSGDRGRDYGYTF.

V is TRBV20-1 and J is TRBJ2-7; 13 nucleotides agree with TRBD2. V lost 1 base to trimming and J lost 3 bases; unmatched junction nucleotides: 6. Germline values: CDR1 DFQATT, CDR2 SNEGSKA (reference sequence). This CDR3 region has 16 residues. The CDR3 DNA sequence: TGCAGTGCTAGAGGCCCCGGGACTAGCGGGATCTACGAGCAGTACTTC. Protein product: CSARGPGTSGIYEQYF.

This chain links TRBV4-3 with TRBJ2-5; a weak D match, TRBD2 (7 bases). Germline CDR1 is LGHNA and CDR2 is YSLEER. Between the trimmed V and J ends, which lost 1 base and 4 bases, there was a span of 16 bases. This CDR3 is built from 16 residues. This CDR3 is CASSQGRGPIRETQYF. The DNA of the CDR3 is TGCGCCAGCAGCCAAGGGCGGGGGCCGATCAGAGAGACCCAGTACTTC.

The chain has TRBV7-9 and TRBJ1-1, with D perhaps TRBD1 (6 bases). CDR1 SEHNR and CDR2 FQNEAQ come from the germline V gene (reference sequence). This CDR3 spans 15 amino acids. Trimming pared 5 bases from V and 0 bases from J, leaving 13 bases between. DNA of the CDR3: TGTGCCAGCAGCCGAACAGGGACGATGAACACTGAAGCTTTCTTT. This translates into CASSRTGTMNTEAFF.

This CDR3 is CASRSGTLGFF. CDR3 coding DNA: TGTGCCAGCCGGTCCGGGACCCTGGGGTTCTTC. The chain recombines TRBV6-2 or TRBV6-3 with TRBJ2-1; TRBD1 or TRBD2 may be the D gene (5 bases each). V was trimmed by 8 bases and J by 15 bases, leaving 17 bases between them. The germline CDR1 and CDR2 sequences are MNHEY and SVGEGT. The CDR3 runs to 11 residues.

The chain links TRBV19 to TRBJ1-5, with D possibly being TRBD1 (6 bases). CDR1 and CDR2 (germline): LNHDA, SQIVND (reference sequence). V dropped 10 bases and J dropped 4 bases, with 20 bases sitting between them. The CDR3 totals 15 residues. Written as DNA, the CDR3 is TGTGCCACCGCTTCGGGAGGGGGATTTAATCAGCCCCAGCATTTT. Translation: CATASGGGFNQPQHF.

The chain joins TRBV2 to TRBJ2-4, with D perhaps TRBD2 (6 bases). This CDR3 is 12 amino acids long. With 8 bases removed from V and 1 base from J, the gap between germline ends came to 6 bases. Germline V lookup: CDR1 SNHLY, CDR2 FYNNEI. For the CDR3, the DNA is TGTGCCAGCGGGGGGGCCAAAAACATTCAGTACTTC. It yields the protein CASGGAKNIQYF.

This clonotype has a single count. This sequence joins TRBV14 and TRBJ2-5; possibly TRBD2 for D (5 bases). The CDR3 is made up of 16 amino acids. Trimming took 1 base from V and 5 from J, leaving 17 bases between them. Germline CDR1 reads SGHDN; CDR2 reads FVKESK. The DNA of the CDR3 is TGTGCCAGCAGCCAAGTCGATCTCCGGGGAAGTGAGACCCAGTACTTC. This sequence encodes CASSQVDLRGSETQYF.

The chain combines TRBV7-2 with TRBJ2-2; 7 positions agree with TRBD2. The CDR3 extends over 15 amino acids. Germline trimming cut 5 bases from V and 0 bases from J; bases unmatched to any gene: 3. The germline V gene encodes CDR1 SGHTA and CDR2 FQGNSA. The CDR3 DNA is TGTGCCAGCAGCAAAAGCGGGGCGAACACCGGGGAGCTGTTTTTT. Protein: CASSKSGANTGELFF. The full variable domain, rest sourced from reference TRBV7-2 and TRBJ2-2, is GAGVSQSPSNKVTEKGKDVELRCDPISGHTALYWYRQSLGQGLEFLIYFQGNSAPDKSGLPSDRFSAERTGGSVSTLTIQRTQQEDSAVYLCASSKSGANTGELFFGEGSRLTVL.

This clonotype was found once. V usage is TRBV3-1 and J usage is TRBJ2-2, with D unclear. Deletions cut 2 bases from V and 6 bases from J, with 7 bases between. CDR1 and CDR2 from the germline V gene are LGHDT and YNNKEL (reference sequence). CDR3 length: 13 amino acids. The CDR3 protein is CASSQRGSGELFF. The CDR3 bases are TGTGCCAGCAGCCAACGCGGATCCGGGGAGCTGTTTTTT.

The J gene is TRBJ1-3, the V gene TRBV14, with a tentative D call TRBD1 (6 bases). Looked up from germline, CDR1 is SGHDN and CDR2 is FVKESK. Trimming removed 2 bases at V and 7 bases at J, with 12 bases between. The CDR3 runs to 14 residues. CDR3 bases: TGTGCCAGCAGCCAAAATAACAGGGTGAACACCATATATTTT. Encoded protein: CASSQNNRVNTIYF. Full variable domain (remainder filled in from reference TRBV14 and TRBJ1-3): EAGVTQFPSHSVIEKGQTVTLRCDPISGHDNLYWYRRVMGKEIKFLLHFVKESKQDESGMPNNRFLAERTGGTYSTLKVQPAELEDSGVYFCASSQNNRVNTIYFGEGSWLTVV.

The chain combines TRBV23-1 with TRBJ2-7; tentative D call: TRBD2 (6 bases). TRBV23-1 belongs to the ORF category, with a function that is uncertain. This CDR3 has 18 amino acids. V gave up 8 bases and J gave up 3 bases, with 29 bases separating them. CDR3 sequence reads: CASPQAHCRTGVGYEQYF. CDR3 nucleotide sequence: TGCGCCAGCCCCCAGGCCCATTGCCGAACGGGGGTCGGCTACGAGCAGTACTTC.

The V call is TRBV27, the J call TRBJ2-3; 11 nucleotides line up with TRBD2. Germline-derived CDR1 and CDR2 are MNHEY and SMNVEV (reference sequence). The CDR3 sequence is 14 residues long. With V trimmed by 3 bases and J by 5 bases, 1 base remained unmatched. CDR3 protein: CASSFGLAGDTQYF. The CDR3 DNA follows: TGTGCCAGCAGTTTCGGACTAGCGGGAGATACGCAGTATTTT.